This T cell receptor (beta chain) was sequenced for a study of blood T cells in healthy people across ages. The V end was cut by 6 bases, the J end by 2 bases, with 17 bases between. Germline loops: CDR1 MNHEY, CDR2 SMNVEV (reference sequence). The CDR3 sequence is 15 residues long. Samples each had at least 5.5 micrograms of total RNA extracted. Next came a second PCR, run for about 7 to 12 cycles, which used a sample-barcoded 5' primer along with a J-beta primer mix. Researchers report that a template-switch adaptor with 12 random nucleotides tagged each cDNA molecule. TCRdb fed the 5' RACE reads into MiXCR, producing one record per CDR3 protein. The sample yields 1,100,000 or so distinct CDR3 sequences, over 35% seen once.

The chain joins TRBV27 to TRBJ2-7; D not resolved. Sequenced material: blood. This clonotype was sampled from a woman aged 60-70 years in good health. CDR3 in amino acids: CASSPPGRMTYEQYF. CDR3 nucleotide sequence: TGTGCCAGCAGCCCCCCCGGACGGATGACCTACGAGCAGTACTTC.